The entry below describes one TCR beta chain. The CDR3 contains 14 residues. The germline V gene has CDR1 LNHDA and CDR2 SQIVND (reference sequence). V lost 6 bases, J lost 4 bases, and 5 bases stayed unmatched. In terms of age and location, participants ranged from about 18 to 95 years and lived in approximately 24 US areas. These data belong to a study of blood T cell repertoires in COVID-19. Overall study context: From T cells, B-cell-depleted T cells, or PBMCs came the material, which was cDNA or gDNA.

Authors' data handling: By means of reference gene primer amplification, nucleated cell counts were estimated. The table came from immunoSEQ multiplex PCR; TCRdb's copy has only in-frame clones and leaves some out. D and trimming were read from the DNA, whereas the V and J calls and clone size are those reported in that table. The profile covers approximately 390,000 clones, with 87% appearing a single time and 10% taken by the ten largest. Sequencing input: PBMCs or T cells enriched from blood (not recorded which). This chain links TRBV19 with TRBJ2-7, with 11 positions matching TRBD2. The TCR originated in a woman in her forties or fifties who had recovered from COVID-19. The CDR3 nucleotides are TGTGCCAGTAGCCCTAGCGGGGGGTCTTACGAGCAGTACTTC. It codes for CASSPSGGSYEQYF.